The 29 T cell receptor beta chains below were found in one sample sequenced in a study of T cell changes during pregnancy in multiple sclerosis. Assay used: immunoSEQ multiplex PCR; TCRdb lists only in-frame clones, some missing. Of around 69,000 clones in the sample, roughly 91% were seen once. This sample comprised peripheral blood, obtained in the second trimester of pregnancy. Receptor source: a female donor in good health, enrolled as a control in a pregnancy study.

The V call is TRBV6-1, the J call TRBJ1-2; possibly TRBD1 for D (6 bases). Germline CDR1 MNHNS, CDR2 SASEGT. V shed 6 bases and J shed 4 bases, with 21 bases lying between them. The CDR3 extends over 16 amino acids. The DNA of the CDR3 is TGTGCCAGCAGCGAACAACCGGACAGAGCACTCTATGGCTACACCTTC. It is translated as CASSEQPDRALYGYTF.

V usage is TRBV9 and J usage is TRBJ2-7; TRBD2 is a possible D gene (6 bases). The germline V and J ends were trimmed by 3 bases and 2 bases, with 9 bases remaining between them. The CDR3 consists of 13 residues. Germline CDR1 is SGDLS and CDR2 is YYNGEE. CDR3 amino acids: CASSAGLPYEQYF. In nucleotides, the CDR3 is TGTGCCAGCAGCGCGGGACTGCCCTACGAGCAGTACTTC. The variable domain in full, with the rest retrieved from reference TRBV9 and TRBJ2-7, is DSGVTQTPKHLITATGQRVTLRCSPRSGDLSVYWYQQSLDQGLQFLIQYYNGEERAKGNILERFSAQQFPDLHSELNLSSLELGDSALYFCASSAGLPYEQYFGPGTRLTVT.

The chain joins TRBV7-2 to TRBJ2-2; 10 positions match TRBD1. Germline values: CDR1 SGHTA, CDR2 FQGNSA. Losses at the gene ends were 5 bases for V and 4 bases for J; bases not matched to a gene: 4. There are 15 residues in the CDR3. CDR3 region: CASSRDRGGTGELFF. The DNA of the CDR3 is TGTGCCAGCAGCCGGGACAGGGGTGGCACCGGGGAGCTGTTTTTT.

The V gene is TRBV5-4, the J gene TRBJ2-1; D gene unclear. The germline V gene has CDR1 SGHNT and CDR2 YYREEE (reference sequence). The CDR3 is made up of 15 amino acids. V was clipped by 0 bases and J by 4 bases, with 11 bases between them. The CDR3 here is CASSLARETYNEQFF. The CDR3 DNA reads TGTGCCAGCAGCTTGGCAAGAGAAACTTACAATGAGCAGTTCTTC.

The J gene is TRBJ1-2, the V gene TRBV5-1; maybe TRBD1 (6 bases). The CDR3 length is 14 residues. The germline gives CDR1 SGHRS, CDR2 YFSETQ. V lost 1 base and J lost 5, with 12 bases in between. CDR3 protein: CASSLSAQGYGYTF. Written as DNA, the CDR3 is TGCGCCAGCAGCTTGAGTGCACAGGGATATGGCTACACCTTC.

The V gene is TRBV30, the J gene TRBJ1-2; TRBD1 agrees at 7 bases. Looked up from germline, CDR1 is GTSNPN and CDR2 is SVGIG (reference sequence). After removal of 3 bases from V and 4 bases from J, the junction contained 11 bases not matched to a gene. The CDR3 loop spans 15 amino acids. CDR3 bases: TGTGCCTGGAGCCCCGGGACAGCTCACTCCTATGGCTACACCTTC. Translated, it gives CAWSPGTAHSYGYTF. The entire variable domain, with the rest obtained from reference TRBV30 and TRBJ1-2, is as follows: SQTIHQWPATLVQPVGSPLSLECTVEGTSNPNLYWYRQAAGRGLQLLFYSVGIGQISSEVPQNLSASRPQDRQFILSSKKLLLSDSGFYLCAWSPGTAHSYGYTFGSGTRLTVV.

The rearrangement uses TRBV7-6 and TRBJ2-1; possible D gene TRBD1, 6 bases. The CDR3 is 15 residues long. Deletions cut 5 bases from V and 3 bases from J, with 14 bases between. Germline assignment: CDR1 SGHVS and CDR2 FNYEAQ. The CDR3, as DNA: TGTGCCAGCAGCCCTGGACAGAGCTACTACAATGAGCAGTTCTTC. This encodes CASSPGQSYYNEQFF. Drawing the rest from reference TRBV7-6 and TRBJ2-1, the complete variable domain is GAGVSQSPRYKVTKRGQDVALRCDPISGHVSLYWYRQALGQGPEFLTYFNYEAQQDKSGLPNDRFSAERPEGSISTLTIQRTEQRDSAMYRCASSPGQSYYNEQFFGPGTRLTVL.

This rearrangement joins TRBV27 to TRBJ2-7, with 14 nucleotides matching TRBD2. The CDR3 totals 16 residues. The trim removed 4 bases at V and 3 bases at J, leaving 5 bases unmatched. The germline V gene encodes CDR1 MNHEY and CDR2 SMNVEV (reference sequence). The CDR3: CASSSQGLAGGYEQYF. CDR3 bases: TGTGCCAGCAGTTCCCAAGGACTAGCGGGGGGCTACGAGCAGTACTTC.

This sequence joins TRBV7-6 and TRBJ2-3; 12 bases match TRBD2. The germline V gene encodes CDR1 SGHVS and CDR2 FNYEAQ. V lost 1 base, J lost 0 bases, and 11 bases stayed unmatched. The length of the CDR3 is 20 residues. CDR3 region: CASSLEPSGRAGDSTDTQYF. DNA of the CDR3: TGTGCCAGCAGCTTAGAGCCTAGCGGGAGGGCCGGTGACAGCACAGATACGCAGTATTTT.

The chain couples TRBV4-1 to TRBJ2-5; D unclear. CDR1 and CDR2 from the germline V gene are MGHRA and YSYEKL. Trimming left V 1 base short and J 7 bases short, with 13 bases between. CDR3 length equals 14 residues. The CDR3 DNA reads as TGCGCCAGCAGCCAAGGGCTAGTTTTAGGGACCCAGTACTTC. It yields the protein CASSQGLVLGTQYF.

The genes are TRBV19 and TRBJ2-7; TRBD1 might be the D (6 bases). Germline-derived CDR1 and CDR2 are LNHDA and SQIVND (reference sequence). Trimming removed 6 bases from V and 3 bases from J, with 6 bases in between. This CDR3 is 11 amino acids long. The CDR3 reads CASRGHYEQYF. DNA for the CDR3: TGTGCCAGTAGGGGACACTACGAGCAGTACTTC. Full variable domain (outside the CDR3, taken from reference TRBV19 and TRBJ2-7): DGGITQSPKYLFRKEGQNVTLSCEQNLNHDAMYWYRQDPGQGLRLIYYSQIVNDFQKGDIAEGYSVSREKKESFPLTVTSAQKNPTAFYLCASRGHYEQYFGPGTRLTVT.

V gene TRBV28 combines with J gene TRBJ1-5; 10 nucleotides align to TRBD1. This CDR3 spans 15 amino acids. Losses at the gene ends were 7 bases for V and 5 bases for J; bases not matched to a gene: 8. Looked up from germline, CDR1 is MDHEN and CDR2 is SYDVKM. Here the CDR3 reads CASTHGQGGYQPQHF. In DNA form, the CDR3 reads TGTGCCAGCACCCATGGACAGGGGGGATATCAGCCCCAGCATTTT.

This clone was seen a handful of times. CDR3 residues: CAWTEQRAEAFF. In DNA form, the CDR3 reads TGTGCCTGGACCGAACAGAGGGCTGAAGCTTTCTTT. The chain joins TRBV30 to TRBJ1-1, with unresolved D. The germline V gene encodes CDR1 GTSNPN and CDR2 SVGIG (reference sequence). The V and J ends lost 4 bases and 6 bases respectively, with 12 bases between them. The CDR3 runs to 12 residues.

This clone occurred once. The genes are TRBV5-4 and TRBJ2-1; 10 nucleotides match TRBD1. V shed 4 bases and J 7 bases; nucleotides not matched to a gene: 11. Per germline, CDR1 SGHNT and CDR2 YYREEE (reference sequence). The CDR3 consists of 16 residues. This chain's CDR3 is CASSTRDRGRRNEQFF. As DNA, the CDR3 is TGTGCCAGCAGCACGCGAGACAGGGGGCGTAGGAATGAGCAGTTCTTC.

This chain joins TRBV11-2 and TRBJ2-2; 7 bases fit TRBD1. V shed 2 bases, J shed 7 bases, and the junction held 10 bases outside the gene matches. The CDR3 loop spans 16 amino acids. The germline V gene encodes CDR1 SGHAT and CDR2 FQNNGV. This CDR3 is CASSLRGRNTHGELFF. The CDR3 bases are TGTGCCAGCAGCTTAAGGGGGCGTAACACGCACGGGGAGCTGTTTTTT.

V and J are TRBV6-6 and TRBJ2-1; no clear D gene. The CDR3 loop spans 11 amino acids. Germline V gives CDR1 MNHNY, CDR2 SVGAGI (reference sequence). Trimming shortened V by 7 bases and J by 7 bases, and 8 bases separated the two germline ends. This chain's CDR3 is CASTAANEQFF. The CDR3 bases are TGTGCCAGCACCGCCGCGAATGAGCAGTTCTTC.

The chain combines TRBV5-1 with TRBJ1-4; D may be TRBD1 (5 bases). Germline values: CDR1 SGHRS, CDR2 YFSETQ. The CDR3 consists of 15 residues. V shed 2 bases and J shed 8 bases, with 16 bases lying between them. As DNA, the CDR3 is TGCGCCAGCAGCTTCGGGACTGTCCAAAACGAAAAACTGTTTTTT. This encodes CASSFGTVQNEKLFF.

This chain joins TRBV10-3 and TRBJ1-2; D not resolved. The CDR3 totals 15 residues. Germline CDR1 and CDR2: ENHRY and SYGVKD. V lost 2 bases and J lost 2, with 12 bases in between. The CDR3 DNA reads TGTGCCATCAGTGAGACGGGGAGAAGAAACTATGGCTACACCTTC. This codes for CAISETGRRNYGYTF.

The DNA for the CDR3 is TGTGCCAGCAGCTTTGGACAGGGTGGGTCAGGCTACACCTTC. Encoded protein: CASSFGQGGSGYTF. The V call is TRBV11-2, the J call TRBJ1-2; 8 bases map to TRBD1. The V segment lost 3 bases and the J segment 8 bases; nucleotides outside the gene matches: 8. This CDR3 contains 14 residues. Germline-derived CDR1 and CDR2 are SGHAT and FQNNGV.

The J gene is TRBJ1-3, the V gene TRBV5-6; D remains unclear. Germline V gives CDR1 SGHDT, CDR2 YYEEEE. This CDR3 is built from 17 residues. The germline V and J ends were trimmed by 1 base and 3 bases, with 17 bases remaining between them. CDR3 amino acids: CASSLTASIYFGNTIYF. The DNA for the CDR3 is TGTGCCAGCAGCTTGACAGCCTCCATTTATTTTGGAAACACCATATATTTT.

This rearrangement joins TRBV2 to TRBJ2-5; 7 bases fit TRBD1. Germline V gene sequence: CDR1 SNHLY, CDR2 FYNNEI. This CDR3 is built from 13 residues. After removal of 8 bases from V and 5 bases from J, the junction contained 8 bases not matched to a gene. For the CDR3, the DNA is TGTGCCAGCGTTCTCAGGGGACAGGAGACCCAGTACTTC. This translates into CASVLRGQETQYF.

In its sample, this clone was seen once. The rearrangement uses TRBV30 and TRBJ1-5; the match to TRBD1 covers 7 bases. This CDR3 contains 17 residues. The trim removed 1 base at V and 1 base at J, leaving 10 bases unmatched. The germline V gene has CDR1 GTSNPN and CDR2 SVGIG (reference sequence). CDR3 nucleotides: TGTGCCTGGAGTGCCGTACGGGACAGCACGAGCAATCAGCCCCAGCATTTT. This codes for CAWSAVRDSTSNQPQHF.

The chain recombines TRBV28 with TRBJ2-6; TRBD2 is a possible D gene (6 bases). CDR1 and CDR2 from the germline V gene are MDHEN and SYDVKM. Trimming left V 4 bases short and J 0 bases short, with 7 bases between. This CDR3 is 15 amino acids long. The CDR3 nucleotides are TGTGCCAGCAGTTCGGAGGGCTCTGGGGCCAACGTCCTGACTTTC. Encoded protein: CASSSEGSGANVLTF.

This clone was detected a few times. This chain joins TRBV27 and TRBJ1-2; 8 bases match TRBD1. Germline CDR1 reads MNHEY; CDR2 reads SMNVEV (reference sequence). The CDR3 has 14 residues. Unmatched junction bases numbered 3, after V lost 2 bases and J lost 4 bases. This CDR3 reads CASSLGTGTYGYTF. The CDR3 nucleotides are TGTGCCAGCAGTTTAGGGACAGGCACCTATGGCTACACCTTC.

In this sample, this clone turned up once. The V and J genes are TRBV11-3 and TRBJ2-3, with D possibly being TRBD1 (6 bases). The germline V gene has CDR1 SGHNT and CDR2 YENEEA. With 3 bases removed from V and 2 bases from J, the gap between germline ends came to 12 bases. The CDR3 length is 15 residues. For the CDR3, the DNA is TGTGCCAGCAGCTTCAGGGGCTCCGACACAGATACGCAGTATTTT. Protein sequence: CASSFRGSDTDTQYF.

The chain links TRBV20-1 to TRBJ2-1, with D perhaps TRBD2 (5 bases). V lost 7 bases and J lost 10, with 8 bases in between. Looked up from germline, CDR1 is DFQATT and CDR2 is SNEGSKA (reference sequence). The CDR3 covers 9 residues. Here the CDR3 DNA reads TGCAGTGTTAGCGTAGAGCAGTTCTTC. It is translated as CSVSVEQFF.

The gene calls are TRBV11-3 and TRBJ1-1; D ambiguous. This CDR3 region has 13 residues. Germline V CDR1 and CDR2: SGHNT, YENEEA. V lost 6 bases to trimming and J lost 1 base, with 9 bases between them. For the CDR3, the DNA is TGTGCCAGCAGTGGGCCCGGGAACACTGAAGCTTTCTTT. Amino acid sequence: CASSGPGNTEAFF.

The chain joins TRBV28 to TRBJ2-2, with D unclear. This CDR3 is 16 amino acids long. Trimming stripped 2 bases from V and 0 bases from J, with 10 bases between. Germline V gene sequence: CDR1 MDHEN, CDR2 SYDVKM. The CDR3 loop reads CASSLSSSTNTGELFF. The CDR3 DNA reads TGTGCCAGCAGTTTAAGTTCGAGCACGAACACCGGGGAGCTGTTTTTT.

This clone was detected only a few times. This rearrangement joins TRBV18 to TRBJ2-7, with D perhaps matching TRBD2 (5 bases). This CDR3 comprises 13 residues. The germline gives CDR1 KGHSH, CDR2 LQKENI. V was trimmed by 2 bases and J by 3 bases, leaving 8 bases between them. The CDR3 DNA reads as TGTGCCAGCTCACCAGGGAGAGACTACGAGCAGTACTTC. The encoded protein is CASSPGRDYEQYF.